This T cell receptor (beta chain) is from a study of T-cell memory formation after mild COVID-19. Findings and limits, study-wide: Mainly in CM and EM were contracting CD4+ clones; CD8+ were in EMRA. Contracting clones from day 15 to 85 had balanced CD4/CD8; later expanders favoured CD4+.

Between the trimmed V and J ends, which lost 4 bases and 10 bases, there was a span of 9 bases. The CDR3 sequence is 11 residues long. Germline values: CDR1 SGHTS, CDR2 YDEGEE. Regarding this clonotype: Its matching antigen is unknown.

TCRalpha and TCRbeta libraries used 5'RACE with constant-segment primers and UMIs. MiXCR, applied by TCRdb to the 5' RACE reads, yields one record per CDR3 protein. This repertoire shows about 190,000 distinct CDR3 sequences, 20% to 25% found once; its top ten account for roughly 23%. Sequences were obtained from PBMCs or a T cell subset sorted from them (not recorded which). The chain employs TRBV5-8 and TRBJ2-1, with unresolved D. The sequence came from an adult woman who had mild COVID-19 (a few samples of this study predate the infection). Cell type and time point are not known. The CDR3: CASSPASEQFF. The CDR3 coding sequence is TGTGCCAGCAGCCCGGCAAGCGAGCAGTTCTTC.